The following is a T cell receptor beta chain sequence with its context. Its specificity is not known. Quantitative 5'-RACE with molecular barcodes produced the TCR beta libraries. A single record per CDR3 protein comes from TCRdb applying MiXCR to the 5' RACE reads. This table holds 300,000 to 400,000 distinct CDR3 sequences, roughly 14% found once. Germline V gene lookup returns CDR1 MNHNS and CDR2 SASEGT. This CDR3 comprises 14 residues. Trimming left V 7 bases short and J 3 bases short, with 13 bases between. The entry originates in a study of CD8 T cells in ankylosing spondylitis. Overall study findings and caveats: CD8+ by phenotype, disease-linked clones were relatively rare in peripheral blood. A TCR beta motif of roughly 8 highly homologous variants appeared characteristic of ankylosing spondylitis blood.

The J gene is TRBJ1-5, the V gene TRBV6-1, with D unclear. What was sequenced was blood, either unsorted or a sorted T cell fraction (not recorded which). The TCR originated in a male donor with ankylosing spondylitis or in good health (not recorded which). The CDR3 protein is CASTASSYNQPQHF. Here the CDR3 DNA reads TGTGCCAGCACCGCGTCTAGCTACAATCAGCCCCAGCATTTT.